The T cell receptor (beta chain) described here comes from a study of shared clonotypes between healthy human individuals. Study conclusions and caveats: Clonotype sharing among donors was expected to depend on sequencing depth.

Assay: immunoSEQ multiplex PCR; the TCRdb copy retains only in-frame clones and omits some. This table holds roughly 810,000 clones, just over 95% found once. In the case of this clone: What it recognizes is unknown.

Naive CD8 cells were CD45RO-negative, positively selected for CCR7, excluding terminally differentiated effector memory CD45RA+ cells. This CDR3 has 14 residues. Germline CDR1 and CDR2: SGHNT and YENEEA. The V segment lost 5 bases and the J segment 0 bases; nucleotides outside the gene matches: 1. This TCR came from a man younger than 40 in good health. Material for sequencing was naive CD8+ T cells sorted from blood. The V call is TRBV11-3, the J call TRBJ2-1; 7 bases are shared with TRBD1. The CDR3 reads CASSRDSSYNEQFF. As DNA, the CDR3 is TGTGCCAGCAGCCGGGACAGCTCCTACAATGAGCAGTTCTTC.